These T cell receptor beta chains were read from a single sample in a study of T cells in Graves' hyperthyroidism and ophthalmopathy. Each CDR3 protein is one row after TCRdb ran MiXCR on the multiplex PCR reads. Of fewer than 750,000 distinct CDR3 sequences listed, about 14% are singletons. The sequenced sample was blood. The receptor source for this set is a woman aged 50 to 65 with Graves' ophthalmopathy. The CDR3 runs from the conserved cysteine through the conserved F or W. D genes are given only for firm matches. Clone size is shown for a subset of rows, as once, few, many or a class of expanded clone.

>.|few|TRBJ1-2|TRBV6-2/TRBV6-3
TGTGCCAGCAGTTACGACCTTAACTATGGCTACACCTTC
CASSYDLNYGYTF
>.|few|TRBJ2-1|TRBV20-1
TGCAGTGCTAGCCGGCTAGGATCACACAATGAGCAGTTCTTC
CSASRLGSHNEQFF
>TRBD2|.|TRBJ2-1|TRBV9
TGTGCCAGCAGCGTAGGAGCGGGGGGGTACAATGAGCAGTTCTTC
CASSVGAGGYNEQFF
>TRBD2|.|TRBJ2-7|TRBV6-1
TGTGCCAGCAGTCAAACTAGCGGGAGTGGCTCCTACGAGCAGTACTTC
CASSQTSGSGSYEQYF
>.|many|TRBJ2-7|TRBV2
TGTGCCAGCATGAACTCAGCGGACTACGAGCAGTACTTC
CASMNSADYEQYF
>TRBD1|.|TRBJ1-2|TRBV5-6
TGTGCCAGCAGCACGGACAGGACGAAACTTGGGCATGGCTACACCTTC
CASSTDRTKLGHGYTF
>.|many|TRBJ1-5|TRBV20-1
TGCAGTGCTAGAAAAGGGGTTAGCAATCAGCCCCAGCATTTT
CSARKGVSNQPQHF
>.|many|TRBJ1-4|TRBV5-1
TGCGCCAGCAGCTTGGAGGATGCGAGTGAAAAACTGTTTTTT
CASSLEDASEKLFF
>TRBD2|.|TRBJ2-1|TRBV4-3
TGCGCCAGCAGCCAAGGCGGACTAGCGGGGTACAATGAGCAGTTCTTC
CASSQGGLAGYNEQFF
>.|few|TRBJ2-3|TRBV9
TGTGCCAGCAGCCCTCACGCGCAGAGCACAGATACGCAGTATTTT
CASSPHAQSTDTQYF
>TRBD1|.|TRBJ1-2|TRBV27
TGTGCCAGCAGTCCGAGCAGGGGGCAGAGGGGCTACACCTTC
CASSPSRGQRGYTF
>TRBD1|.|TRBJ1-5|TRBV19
TGTGCCAGTAGAACGACAGGGGTCGTCAATCAGCCCCAGCATTTT
CASRTTGVVNQPQHF